The present entry profiles one T cell receptor (beta chain) with its context. V lost 3 bases, J lost 4 bases, and 5 bases stayed unmatched. Germline V gene data show CDR1 as MNHEY and CDR2 as SMNVEV (reference sequence). The length of the CDR3 is 16 residues. Sequenced by immunoSEQ multiplex PCR; TCRdb stores in-frame clones only, minus some. The sample consists of 100,000 to 150,000 clones, around 89% of them appearing once. These data originate in a study of blood T cell repertoires in COVID-19. At the level of the study: The analysed material was cDNA or gDNA that came from T cells, B-cell-depleted T cells, or PBMCs.

The genes are TRBV27 and TRBJ2-1; 11 nucleotides line up with TRBD2. Sequenced sample: peripheral blood. This TCR was sampled from a man aged 60-69 years with COVID-19, enrolled during active disease. CDR3 nucleotide sequence: TGTGCCAGCAGTTTCCTTGGGACTAGCGGATACAATGAGCAGTTCTTC. Amino acids: CASSFLGTSGYNEQFF.